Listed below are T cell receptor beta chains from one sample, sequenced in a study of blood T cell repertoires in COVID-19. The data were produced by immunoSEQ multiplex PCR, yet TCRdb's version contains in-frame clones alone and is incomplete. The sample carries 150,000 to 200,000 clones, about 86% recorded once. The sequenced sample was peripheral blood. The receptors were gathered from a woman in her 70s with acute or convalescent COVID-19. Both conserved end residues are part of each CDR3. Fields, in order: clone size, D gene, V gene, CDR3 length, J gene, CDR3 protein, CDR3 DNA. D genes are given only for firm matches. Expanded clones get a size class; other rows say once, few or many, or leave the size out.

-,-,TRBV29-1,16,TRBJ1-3,CSVATFRGRSGNTIYF,TGCAGCGTTGCAACCTTCAGGGGCCGCTCTGGAAACACCATATATTTT
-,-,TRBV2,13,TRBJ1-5,CASSEAGTGPQHF,TGTGCCAGCAGTGAAGCGGGGACTGGGCCCCAGCATTTT
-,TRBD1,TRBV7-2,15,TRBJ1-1,CASSPRQGRNTEAFF,TGTGCCAGCAGCCCAAGACAGGGGAGGAACACTGAAGCTTTCTTT
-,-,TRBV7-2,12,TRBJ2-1,CASTRLGLGRFF,TGTGCCAGCACCCGCCTGGGACTGGGTCGGTTCTTC
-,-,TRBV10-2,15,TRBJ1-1,CASSQLGGGSTEAFF,TGCGCCAGCAGTCAATTGGGGGGTGGTAGCACTGAAGCTTTCTTT
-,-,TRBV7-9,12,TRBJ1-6,CASSLLRSPLHF,TGTGCCAGCAGCTTACTAAGATCACCCCTCCACTTT
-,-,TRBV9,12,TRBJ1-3,CASSPLGNTIYF,TGTGCCAGCAGCCCCTTGGGAAACACCATATATTTT
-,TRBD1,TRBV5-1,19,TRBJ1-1,CASSRPIKSTGQPNTEAFF,TGCGCCAGCAGCCGACCGATTAAGAGTACGGGACAGCCGAACACTGAAGCTTTCTTT
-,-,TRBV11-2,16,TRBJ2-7,CASSLDWLGTSYEQYF,TGTGCCAGCAGCTTAGATTGGCTAGGAACTAGCTACGAGCAGTACTTC
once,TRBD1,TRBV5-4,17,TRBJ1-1,CASSFPGTGGSGTEAFF,TGTGCCAGCAGCTTCCCCGGGACAGGGGGCTCGGGAACTGAAGCTTTCTTT
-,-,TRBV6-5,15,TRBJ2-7,CASSLTQGTPYEQYF,TGTGCCAGCAGTTTGACACAGGGGACTCCCTACGAGCAGTACTTC
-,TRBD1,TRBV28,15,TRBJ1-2,CASSNLAGQLYGYTF,TGTGCCAGCAGTAACCTTGCGGGACAGCTCTATGGCTACACCTTC
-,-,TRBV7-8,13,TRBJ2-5,CASSLALEGTQYF,TGTGCCAGCAGCTTAGCGCTAGAAGGGACCCAGTACTTC
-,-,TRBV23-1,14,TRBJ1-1,CASSQWGRSTEAFF,TGCGCCAGCAGTCAATGGGGCCGTAGTACTGAAGCTTTCTTT
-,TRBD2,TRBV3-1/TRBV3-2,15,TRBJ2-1,CASSQEGHPGLRQFF,TGTGCCAGCAGCCAAGAGGGGCACCCGGGACTAAGGCAGTTCTTC
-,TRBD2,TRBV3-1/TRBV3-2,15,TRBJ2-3,CASSQAGGPPDTQYF,TGTGCCAGCAGCCAAGCGGGGGGGCCGCCAGATACGCAGTATTTT
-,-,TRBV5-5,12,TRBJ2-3,CASSARQDTQYF,TGTGCCAGCAGCGCGAGACAGGATACGCAGTATTTT
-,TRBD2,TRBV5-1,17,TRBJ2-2,CASSLGSSGRDTGELFF,TGCGCCAGCAGCCTTGGCTCTAGCGGGAGGGACACCGGGGAGCTGTTTTTT
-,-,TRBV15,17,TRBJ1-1,CATSRNLGTARNTEAFF,TGTGCCACCAGCAGAAACCTTGGGACTGCTAGGAACACTGAAGCTTTCTTT
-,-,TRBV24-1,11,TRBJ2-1,CATSEADEQFF,TGTGCCACCAGTGAAGCGGATGAGCAGTTCTTC
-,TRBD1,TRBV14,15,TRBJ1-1,CASSLDRVTNTEAFF,TGTGCCAGCAGCCTAGACAGGGTTACAAACACTGAAGCTTTCTTT
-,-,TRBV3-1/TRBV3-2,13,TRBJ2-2,CASRRGGTGELFF,TGTGCCAGCAGGCGAGGGGGCACCGGGGAGCTGTTTTTT
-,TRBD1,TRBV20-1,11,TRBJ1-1,CSVRTGVKAFF,TGCAGTGTCAGGACAGGGGTGAAAGCTTTCTTT
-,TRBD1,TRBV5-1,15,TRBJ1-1,CASSLAGQGNTEAFF,TGCGCCAGCAGCTTAGCGGGACAGGGGAACACTGAAGCTTTCTTT
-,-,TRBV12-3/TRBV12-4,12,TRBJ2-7,CASSPSPPAQYF,TGTGCCAGCAGTCCCAGTCCACCCGCGCAGTACTTC
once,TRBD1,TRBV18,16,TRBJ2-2,CASSPDRALNTGELFF,TGTGCCAGCTCACCGGACAGGGCTTTGAACACCGGGGAGCTGTTTTTT
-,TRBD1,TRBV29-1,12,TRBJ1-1,CSAGQPNTEAFF,TGCAGCGCGGGACAGCCAAACACTGAAGCTTTCTTT
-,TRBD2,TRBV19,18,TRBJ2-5,CASSIFGTSGSFQETQYF,TGTGCCAGTAGTATCTTTGGGACTAGCGGGAGTTTCCAAGAGACCCAGTACTTC
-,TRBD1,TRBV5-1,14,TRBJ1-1,CASSAKGQDTEAFF,TGCGCCAGCAGCGCAAAGGGACAGGACACTGAAGCTTTCTTT
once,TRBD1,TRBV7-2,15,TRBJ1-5,CASSFFGTGVQPQHF,TGTGCCAGCAGCTTTTTTGGGACAGGGGTTCAGCCCCAGCATTTT
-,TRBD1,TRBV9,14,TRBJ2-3,CASSRTGFTDTQYF,TGTGCCAGCAGCAGGACAGGCTTCACAGATACGCAGTATTTT
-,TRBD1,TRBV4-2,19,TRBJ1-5,CASSLRGSLRGTGDQPQHF,TGTGCCAGCAGCCTTCGGGGGAGCCTCAGGGGGACTGGGGATCAGCCCCAGCATTTT
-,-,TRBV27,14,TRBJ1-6,CASSLSVENSPLHF,TGTGCCAGCAGTTTATCAGTAGAGAATTCACCCCTCCACTTT
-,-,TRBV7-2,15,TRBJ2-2,CASSSNLRGSGELFF,TGTGCCAGCAGCTCGAACCTTAGGGGTTCCGGGGAGCTGTTTTTT
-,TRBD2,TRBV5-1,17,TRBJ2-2,CASSFVAGGPGTGELFF,TGCGCCAGCAGTTTTGTAGCGGGAGGGCCGGGCACCGGGGAGCTGTTTTTT
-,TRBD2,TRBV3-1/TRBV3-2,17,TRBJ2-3,CASSITSGGATTDTQYF,TGTGCCAGCAGCATAACTAGCGGGGGGGCGACCACAGATACGCAGTATTTT
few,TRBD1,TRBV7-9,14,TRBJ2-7,CASNAGQGIHEQYF,TGTGCCAGCAACGCGGGACAGGGTATCCACGAGCAGTACTTC
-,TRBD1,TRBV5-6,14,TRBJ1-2,CASSLFGQVYGYTF,TGTGCCAGCAGCTTGTTTGGACAGGTCTATGGCTACACCTTC
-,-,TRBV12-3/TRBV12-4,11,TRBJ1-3,CASSRVGTIYF,TGTGCCAGCAGTCGGGTAGGCACCATATATTTT
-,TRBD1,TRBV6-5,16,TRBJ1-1,CASSSGGAGRTAEAFF,TGTGCCAGCAGTTCAGGGGGCGCGGGAAGGACCGCTGAAGCTTTCTTT
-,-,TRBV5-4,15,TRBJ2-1,CASSLGGGSYNEQFF,TGTGCCAGCAGCTTGGGAGGCGGATCCTACAATGAGCAGTTCTTC
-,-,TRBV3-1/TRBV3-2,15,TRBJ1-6,CASRSGITYNSPLHF,TGTGCCAGCAGATCAGGGATCACCTATAATTCACCCCTCCACTTT
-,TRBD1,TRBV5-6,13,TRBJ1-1,CASSPIGTGKAFF,TGTGCCAGCAGCCCAATCGGGACAGGTAAAGCTTTCTTT
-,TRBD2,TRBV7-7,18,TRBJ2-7,CASSAGDKAEYPRGEQYF,TGTGCTAGCAGCGCGGGAGACAAGGCCGAGTATCCTAGAGGCGAGCAGTACTTC
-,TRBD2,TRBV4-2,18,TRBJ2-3,CASSLSRSSGLSTDTQYF,TGTGCCAGCAGCCTGAGCAGGTCTAGCGGACTTAGCACAGATACGCAGTATTTT
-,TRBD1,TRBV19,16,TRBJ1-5,CASRTQGAPSNQPQHF,TGTGCCAGTAGGACACAGGGGGCGCCCAGCAATCAGCCCCAGCATTTT
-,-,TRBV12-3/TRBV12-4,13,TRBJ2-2,CASKQRAPGELFF,TGTGCCAGCAAGCAGAGGGCCCCCGGGGAGCTGTTTTTT
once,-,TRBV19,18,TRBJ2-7,CASSIKAGALTSSYEQYF,TGTGCCAGTAGTATAAAGGCAGGGGCCCTAACGAGCTCCTACGAGCAGTACTTC
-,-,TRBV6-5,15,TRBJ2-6,CASIPGGTGANVLTF,TGTGCCAGCATCCCAGGGGGGACTGGGGCCAACGTCCTGACTTTC
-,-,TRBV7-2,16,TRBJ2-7,CASSLEGSDVSYEQYF,TGTGCCAGCAGCTTAGAGGGGTCGGACGTCTCCTACGAGCAGTACTTC
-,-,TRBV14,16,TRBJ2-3,CASSQAIFGTLDTQYF,TGTGCCAGCAGCCAAGCTATCTTTGGGACTTTGGATACGCAGTATTTT
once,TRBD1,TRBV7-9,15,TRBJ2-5,CASSFLGQGRETQYF,TGTGCCAGCAGCTTCCTGGGACAGGGTAGGGAGACCCAGTACTTC
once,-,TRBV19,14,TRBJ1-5,CASSIVSSNQPQHF,TGTGCCAGTAGTATAGTTTCGAGCAATCAGCCCCAGCATTTT
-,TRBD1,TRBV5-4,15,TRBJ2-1,CASSLVGDRGNEQFF,TGTGCCAGCAGCTTGGTCGGGGACAGGGGAAATGAGCAGTTCTTC
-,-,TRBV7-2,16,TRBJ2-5,CASSITGTNHQETQYF,TGTGCCAGCAGCATAACCGGGACAAACCACCAAGAGACCCAGTACTTC